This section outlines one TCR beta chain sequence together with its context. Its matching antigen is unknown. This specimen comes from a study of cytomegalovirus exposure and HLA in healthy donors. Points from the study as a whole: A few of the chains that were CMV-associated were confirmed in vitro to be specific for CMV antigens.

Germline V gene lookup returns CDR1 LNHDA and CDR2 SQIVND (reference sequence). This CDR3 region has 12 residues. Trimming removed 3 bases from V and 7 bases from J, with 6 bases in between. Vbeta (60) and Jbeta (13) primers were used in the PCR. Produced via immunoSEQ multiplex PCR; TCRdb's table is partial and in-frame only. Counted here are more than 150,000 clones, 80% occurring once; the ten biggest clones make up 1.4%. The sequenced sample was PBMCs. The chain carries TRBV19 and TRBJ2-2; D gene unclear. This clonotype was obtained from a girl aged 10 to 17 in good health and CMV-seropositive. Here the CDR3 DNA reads TGTGCCAGTAGTATGAGACTCGGGGAGCTGTTTTTT. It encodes CASSMRLGELFF.